Reported below is one T cell receptor (beta chain). Its target is not known. PCR was performed a second time for roughly 7 to 12 cycles using a sample-barcoded 5' primer and a J-beta primer mix. Each cDNA molecule carried a tag from a template-switch adaptor that contained 12 random nucleotides. TCRdb passed the 5' RACE reads through MiXCR, listing each CDR3 protein once. Among about 1.7 million distinct CDR3 sequences listed, roughly 28% were seen once. Every sample had a minimum of 6 million PBMCs isolated. The sample originates from a study of blood T cells in healthy people across ages. Notes on the study in general: It was held that diversity estimates obtained from one million T cells represented underestimates.

There are 16 residues in the CDR3. Germline trimming cut 5 bases from V and 0 bases from J; bases unmatched to any gene: 3. Germline V gives CDR1 SGHAT, CDR2 FQNNGV. Sequenced: blood. The receptor's source is a woman in her 30s in good health. The rearrangement links TRBV11-2 to TRBJ2-6; TRBD1 aligns across 8 bases. The CDR3 coding sequence is TGTGCCAGCAGCATGACAGGGGCCTCTGGGGCCAACGTCCTGACTTTC. Translation: CASSMTGASGANVLTF.